This T cell receptor (beta chain) derives from a study of STAT5B mutations in CD4+ large granular lymphocyte leukemia. Whole-study findings and limits: TRBV06-family usage was enriched in top patient clones (8/27) versus controls (2/35).

Remarks on this clone: Its antigen is still unknown.

Per the original methods: A productive frequency of 2.59 x 10-5 was the lowest detectable. Some clones are missing from TCRdb's copy, which holds only in-frame ones; the method was immunoSEQ multiplex PCR. V, J and clone size reflect that table, while D and trimming were determined from the DNA. This sample has around 32,000 clones, with nearly 80% found just once. The CDR3 covers 15 residues. Germline V gene sequence: CDR1 SGHTA, CDR2 FQGNSA. The V gene end was trimmed by 4 bases and the J gene end by 6 bases; junction bases not matched to a gene: 8. This chain links TRBV7-2 with TRBJ2-7, with 11 bases matching TRBD2. This receptor was obtained from a human donor in good health. Sequenced sample: CD4+ T cells from blood buffy coats. The CDR3 region has the DNA TGTGCCAGCAGCTCCACCCTAGCGGGGGGAAGCGAGCAGTACTTC. Amino acid sequence: CASSSTLAGGSEQYF. Full variable domain (missing parts from reference TRBV7-2 and TRBJ2-7): GAGVSQSPSNKVTEKGKDVELRCDPISGHTALYWYRQSLGQGLEFLIYFQGNSAPDKSGLPSDRFSAERTGGSVSTLTIQRTQQEDSAVYLCASSSTLAGGSEQYFGPGTRLTVT.